This passage covers 9 T cell receptor beta chains from one sample sequenced in a study of blood T cell repertoires in COVID-19. Repertoires were generated with immunoSEQ multiplex PCR, while TCRdb's copy carries only in-frame clones and drops some. The sample lists some 150,000 clones; under 85% were seen once. Source material: peripheral blood. These receptors all come from a man aged 60 to 69 with COVID-19, enrolled during active disease.

The rearrangement joins TRBV7-8 to TRBJ2-7; a weak D match, TRBD2 (5 bases). This CDR3 is built from 15 residues. V was shortened by 0 bases and J by 3 bases, with 12 bases between the two germline ends. Germline-derived CDR1 and CDR2 are SGHVS and FQNEAQ. This chain's CDR3 is CASSLAGSGIYEQYF. The CDR3, as DNA: TGTGCCAGCAGCTTAGCCGGGTCCGGGATCTACGAGCAGTACTTC.

A few counts support this clone. The CDR3 DNA reads TGTGCCAGCAGCCAAGCTGCAGGGGACTATGGCTACACCTTC. Its translation is CASSQAAGDYGYTF. This rearrangement joins TRBV14 to TRBJ1-2, with a weak D call TRBD1 (6 bases). From germline, CDR1 is SGHDN and CDR2 FVKESK. Trimming left V 1 base short and J 3 bases short, with 9 bases between. The CDR3 totals 14 residues.

CDR3 residues: CATSDAGQKKGYTF. CDR3 DNA sequence: TGTGCCACCAGTGACGCTGGACAGAAGAAAGGCTACACCTTC. The chain uses TRBV24-1 and TRBJ1-2; D might be TRBD1 (6 bases). The CDR3 contains 14 residues. Trimming shortened V by 4 bases and J by 8 bases, and 16 bases separated the two germline ends. Germline loops: CDR1 KGHDR, CDR2 SFDVKD.

The CDR3 sequence: CASSNGVKAFF. CDR3 nucleotide sequence: TGTGCCAGCAGCAACGGGGTAAAAGCTTTCTTT. This chain links TRBV27 with TRBJ1-1; D gene uncertain. The germline V and J ends were trimmed by 6 bases and 9 bases, with 11 bases remaining between them. The CDR3 is made up of 11 amino acids. Germline CDR1 reads MNHEY; CDR2 reads SMNVEV (reference sequence).

This chain links TRBV6-2 or TRBV6-3 with TRBJ2-1, with D unclear. Germline CDR1 and CDR2: MNHEY and SVGEGT. The germline V and J ends were trimmed by 5 bases and 4 bases, with 18 bases remaining between them. The CDR3 is 16 amino acids. CDR3 protein: CASSDPPRWSYNEQFF. CDR3 in DNA: TGTGCCAGCAGTGATCCCCCCCGTTGGAGTTACAATGAGCAGTTCTTC.

This chain joins TRBV9 and TRBJ1-2; D remains ambiguous. V was pared by 6 bases and J by 2 bases, with 14 bases between. The germline V gene has CDR1 SGDLS and CDR2 YYNGEE. The CDR3 spans 14 residues. CDR3 protein: CASTPGGENYGYTF. The CDR3 coding sequence is TGTGCCAGCACTCCCGGTGGGGAGAACTATGGCTACACCTTC. The variable domain in full, completed from reference TRBV9 and TRBJ1-2, reads DSGVTQTPKHLITATGQRVTLRCSPRSGDLSVYWYQQSLDQGLQFLIQYYNGEERAKGNILERFSAQQFPDLHSELNLSSLELGDSALYFCASTPGGENYGYTFGSGTRLTVV.

The J gene is TRBJ2-3, the V gene TRBV19; D is unresolved. Per germline, CDR1 LNHDA and CDR2 SQIVND (reference sequence). Trimming took off 3 bases at V and 2 bases at J, with 18 bases between the two ends. The CDR3 is 17 residues long. CDR3 sequence (DNA): TGTGCCAGTAGTATGTATTCGCCTAGTACATTCACAGATACGCAGTATTTT. Protein product: CASSMYSPSTFTDTQYF.

This clone was seen only once. The chain links TRBV24-1 to TRBJ2-5, with D possibly matching TRBD2 (6 bases). The CDR3 runs 17 residues. Germline V CDR1 and CDR2: KGHDR, SFDVKD. Trimming cost V 4 bases and J 1 base, with 18 bases left between them. The CDR3 spells CATSDAPGLPIQETQYF. The CDR3 DNA follows: TGTGCCACCAGTGACGCCCCGGGACTCCCGATCCAAGAGACCCAGTACTTC.

There are a few counts of this clone. The chain recombines TRBV5-1 with TRBJ1-3; D call uncertain. Germline assignment: CDR1 SGHRS and CDR2 YFSETQ. Trimming removed 0 bases from V and 1 base from J, with 5 bases in between. The CDR3 covers 14 residues. The CDR3 bases are TGCGCCAGCAGCTTGGGGGCTTCTGGAAACACCATATATTTT. Its translation: CASSLGASGNTIYF.